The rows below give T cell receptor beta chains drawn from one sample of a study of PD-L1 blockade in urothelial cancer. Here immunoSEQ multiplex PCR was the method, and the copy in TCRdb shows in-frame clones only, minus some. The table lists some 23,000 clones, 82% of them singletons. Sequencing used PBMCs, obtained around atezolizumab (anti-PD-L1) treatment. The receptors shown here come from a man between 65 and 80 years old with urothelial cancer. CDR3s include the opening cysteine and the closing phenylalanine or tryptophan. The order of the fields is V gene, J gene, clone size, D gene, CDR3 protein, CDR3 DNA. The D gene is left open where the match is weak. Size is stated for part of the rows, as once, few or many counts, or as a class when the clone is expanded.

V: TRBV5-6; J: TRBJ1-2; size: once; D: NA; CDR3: CASSPQGRGGYTF; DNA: TGTGCCAGCAGCCCACAGGGACGAGGTGGCTACACCTTC
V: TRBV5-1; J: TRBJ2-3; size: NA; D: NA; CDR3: CASSSDSTSTDTQYF; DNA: TGCGCCAGCAGCTCCGACAGTACTAGCACAGATACGCAGTATTTT
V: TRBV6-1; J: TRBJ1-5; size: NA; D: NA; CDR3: CASSEAAGFGNQPQHF; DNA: TGTGCCAGCAGTGAAGCGGCGGGGTTCGGGAATCAGCCCCAGCATTTT
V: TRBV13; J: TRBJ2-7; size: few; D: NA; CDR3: CASSLGGGESSYEQYF; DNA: TGTGCCAGCAGCTTAGGTGGCGGGGAAAGCTCCTACGAGCAGTACTTC
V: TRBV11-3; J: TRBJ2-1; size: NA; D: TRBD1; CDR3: CASSLASGGWGNEQFF; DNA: TGTGCCAGCAGCTTAGCGTCAGGGGGCTGGGGCAATGAGCAGTTCTTC
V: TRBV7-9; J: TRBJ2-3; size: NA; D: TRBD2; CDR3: CASSTSGNTDTQYF; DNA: TGTGCCAGCAGCACCAGCGGGAACACAGATACGCAGTATTTT
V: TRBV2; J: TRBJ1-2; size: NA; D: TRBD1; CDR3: CASRSGTGVYGYTF; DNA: TGTGCCAGCAGATCTGGGACAGGGGTGTATGGCTACACCTTC
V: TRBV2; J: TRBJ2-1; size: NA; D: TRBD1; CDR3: CASRLQGATYNEQFF; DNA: TGTGCCAGCAGGCTACAGGGGGCAACCTACAATGAGCAGTTCTTC
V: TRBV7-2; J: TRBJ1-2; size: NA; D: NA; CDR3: CASSLTHLSPGYTF; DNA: TGTGCCAGCAGCTTAACTCACCTTTCCCCTGGCTACACCTTC
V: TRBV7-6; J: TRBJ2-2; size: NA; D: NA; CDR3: CASSPSNTGELFF; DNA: TGTGCCAGCAGTCCTAGTAACACCGGGGAGCTGTTTTTT
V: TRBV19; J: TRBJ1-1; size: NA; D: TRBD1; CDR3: CASTEGALTEAFF; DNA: TGTGCCAGTACCGAGGGGGCGCTCACTGAAGCTTTCTTT
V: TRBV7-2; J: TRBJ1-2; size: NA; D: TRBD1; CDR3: CASSFGQAGIYGYTF; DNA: TGTGCCAGCAGCTTCGGACAGGCGGGTATATATGGCTACACCTTC
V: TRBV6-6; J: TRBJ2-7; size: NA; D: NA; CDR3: CASSPGTYEQYF; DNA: TGTGCCAGCAGCCCGGGTACCTACGAGCAGTACTTC
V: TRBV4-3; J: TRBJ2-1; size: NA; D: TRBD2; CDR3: CASSQDSGEGSEQFF; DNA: TGCGCCAGCAGCCAAGATTCGGGGGAGGGGAGTGAGCAGTTCTTC
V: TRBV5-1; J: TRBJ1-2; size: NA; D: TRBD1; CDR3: CASSLEQGNYGYTF; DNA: TGCGCCAGCAGCTTGGAACAGGGGAACTATGGCTACACCTTC
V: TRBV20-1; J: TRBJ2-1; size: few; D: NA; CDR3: CSATAGNEQFF; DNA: TGCAGTGCTACCGCGGGCAATGAGCAGTTCTTC